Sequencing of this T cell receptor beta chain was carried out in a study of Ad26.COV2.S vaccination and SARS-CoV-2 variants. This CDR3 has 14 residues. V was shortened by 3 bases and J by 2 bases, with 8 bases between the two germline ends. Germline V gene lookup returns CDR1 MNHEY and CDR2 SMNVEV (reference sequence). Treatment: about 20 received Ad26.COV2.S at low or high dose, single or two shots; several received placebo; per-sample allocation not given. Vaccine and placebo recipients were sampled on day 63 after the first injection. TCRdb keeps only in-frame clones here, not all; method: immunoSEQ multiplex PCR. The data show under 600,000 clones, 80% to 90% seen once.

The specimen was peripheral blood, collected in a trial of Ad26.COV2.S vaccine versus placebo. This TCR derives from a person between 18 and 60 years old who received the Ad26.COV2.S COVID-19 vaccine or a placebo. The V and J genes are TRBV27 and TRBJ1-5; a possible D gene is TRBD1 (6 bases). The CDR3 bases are TGTGCCAGCAGTTTTAGGGGGGGCAATCAGCCCCAGCATTTT. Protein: CASSFRGGNQPQHF.